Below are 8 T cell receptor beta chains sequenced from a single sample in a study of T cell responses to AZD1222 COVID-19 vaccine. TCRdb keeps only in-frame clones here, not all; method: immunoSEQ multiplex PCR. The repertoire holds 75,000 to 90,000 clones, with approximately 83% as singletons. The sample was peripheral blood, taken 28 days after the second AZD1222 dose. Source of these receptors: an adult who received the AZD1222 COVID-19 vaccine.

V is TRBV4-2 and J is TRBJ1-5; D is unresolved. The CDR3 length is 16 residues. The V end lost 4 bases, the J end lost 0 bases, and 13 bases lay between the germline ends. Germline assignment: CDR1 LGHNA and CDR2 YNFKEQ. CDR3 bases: TGTGCCAGCAGCCCTGGGGAGACGGATAGCAATCAGCCCCAGCATTTT. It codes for CASSPGETDSNQPQHF.

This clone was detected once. CDR3 loop: CASSLTAVTEAFF. The DNA for the CDR3 is TGTGCCAGCAGCTTAACAGCGGTCACTGAAGCTTTCTTT. This chain uses TRBV7-9 with TRBJ1-1; D not resolved. The germline gives CDR1 SEHNR, CDR2 FQNEAQ (reference sequence). Trimming pared 2 bases from V and 4 bases from J, leaving 8 bases between. The CDR3 totals 13 residues.

CDR3 in amino acids: CASSRAGDTTNEKLFF. For the CDR3, the DNA is TGCGCCAGCAGCCGGGCAGGGGACACAACTAATGAAAAACTGTTTTTT. The V gene is TRBV5-1, the J gene TRBJ1-4; weak D call: TRBD1 (6 bases). The CDR3 has 16 residues. V gave up 4 bases and J gave up 0 bases, with 13 bases separating them. Germline values: CDR1 SGHRS, CDR2 YFSETQ.

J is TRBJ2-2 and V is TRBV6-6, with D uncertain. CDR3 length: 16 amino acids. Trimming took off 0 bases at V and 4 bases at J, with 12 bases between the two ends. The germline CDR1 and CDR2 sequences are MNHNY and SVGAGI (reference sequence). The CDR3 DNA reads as TGTGCCAGCAGTTACTCTAGGGCCGGTACCACCGGGGAGCTGTTTTTT. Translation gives CASSYSRAGTTGELFF.

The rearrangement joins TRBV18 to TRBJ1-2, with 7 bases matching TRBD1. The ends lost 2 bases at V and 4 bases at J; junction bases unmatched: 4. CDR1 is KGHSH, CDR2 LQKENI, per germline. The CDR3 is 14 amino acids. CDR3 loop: CASSPVTGTYGYTF. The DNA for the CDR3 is TGTGCCAGCTCACCAGTGACAGGGACCTATGGCTACACCTTC.

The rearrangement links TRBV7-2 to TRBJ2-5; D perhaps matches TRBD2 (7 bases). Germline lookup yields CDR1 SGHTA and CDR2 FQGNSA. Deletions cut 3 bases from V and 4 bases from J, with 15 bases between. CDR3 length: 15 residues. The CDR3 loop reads CASSFALGGGETQYF. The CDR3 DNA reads TGTGCCAGCAGCTTCGCTTTAGGGGGGGGAGAGACCCAGTACTTC.

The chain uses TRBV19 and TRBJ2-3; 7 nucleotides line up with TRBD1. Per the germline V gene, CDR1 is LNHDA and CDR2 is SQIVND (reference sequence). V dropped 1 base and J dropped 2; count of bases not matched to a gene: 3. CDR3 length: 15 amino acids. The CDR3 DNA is TGTGCCAGTAGTATAGGGACAGGTTACACAGATACGCAGTATTTT. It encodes CASSIGTGYTDTQYF.

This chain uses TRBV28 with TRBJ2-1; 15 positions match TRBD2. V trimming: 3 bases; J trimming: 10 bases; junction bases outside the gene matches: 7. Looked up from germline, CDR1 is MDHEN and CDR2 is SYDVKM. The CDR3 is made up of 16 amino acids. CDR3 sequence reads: CASSLRTSGRAREQFF. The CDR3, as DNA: TGTGCCAGCAGTTTGAGGACTAGCGGGAGGGCCCGGGAGCAGTTCTTC.